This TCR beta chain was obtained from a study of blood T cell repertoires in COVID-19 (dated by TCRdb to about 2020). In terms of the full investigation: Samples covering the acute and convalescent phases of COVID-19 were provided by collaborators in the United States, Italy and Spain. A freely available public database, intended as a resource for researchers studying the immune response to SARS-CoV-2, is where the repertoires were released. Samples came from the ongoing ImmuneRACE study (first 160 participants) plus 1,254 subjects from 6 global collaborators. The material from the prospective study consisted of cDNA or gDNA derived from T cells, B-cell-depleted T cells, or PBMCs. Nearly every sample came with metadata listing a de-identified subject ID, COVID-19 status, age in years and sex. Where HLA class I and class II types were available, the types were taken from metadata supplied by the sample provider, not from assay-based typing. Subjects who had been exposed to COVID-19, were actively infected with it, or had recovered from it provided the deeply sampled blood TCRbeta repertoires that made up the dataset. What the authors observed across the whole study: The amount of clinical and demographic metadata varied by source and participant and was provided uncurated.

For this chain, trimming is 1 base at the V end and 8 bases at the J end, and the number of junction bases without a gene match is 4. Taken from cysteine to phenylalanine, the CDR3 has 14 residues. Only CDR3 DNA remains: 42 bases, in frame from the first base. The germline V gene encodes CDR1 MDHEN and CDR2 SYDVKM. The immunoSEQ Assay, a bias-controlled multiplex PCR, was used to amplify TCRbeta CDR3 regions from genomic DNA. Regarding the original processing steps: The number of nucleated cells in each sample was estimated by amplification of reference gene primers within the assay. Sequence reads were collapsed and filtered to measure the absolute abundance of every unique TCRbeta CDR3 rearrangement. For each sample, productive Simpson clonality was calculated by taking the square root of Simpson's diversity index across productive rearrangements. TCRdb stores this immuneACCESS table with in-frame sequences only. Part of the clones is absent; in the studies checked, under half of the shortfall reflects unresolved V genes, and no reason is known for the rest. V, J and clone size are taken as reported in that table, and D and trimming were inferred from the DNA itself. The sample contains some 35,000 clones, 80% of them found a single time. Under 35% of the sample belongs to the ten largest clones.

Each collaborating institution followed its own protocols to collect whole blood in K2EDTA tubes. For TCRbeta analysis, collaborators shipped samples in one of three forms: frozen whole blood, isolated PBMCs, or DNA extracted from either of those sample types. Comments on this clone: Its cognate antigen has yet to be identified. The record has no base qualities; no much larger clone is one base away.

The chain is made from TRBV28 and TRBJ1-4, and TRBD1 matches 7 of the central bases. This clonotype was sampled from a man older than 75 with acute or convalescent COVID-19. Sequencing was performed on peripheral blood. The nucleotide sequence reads TGTGCCAGCAGTTTATTAGGGGGCCAAGAAAAACTGTTTTTT. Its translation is CASSLLGGQEKLFF. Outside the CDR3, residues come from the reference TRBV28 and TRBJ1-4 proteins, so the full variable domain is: DVKVTQSSRYLVKRTGEKVFLECVQDMDHENMFWYRQDPGLGLRLIYFSYDVKMKEKGDIPEGYSVSREKKERFSLILESASTNQTSMYLCASSLLGGQEKLFFGSGTQLSVL.